Each of the 24 T cell receptor beta chains below was sequenced from the same sample in a study of OX40 agonist ivuxolimab in advanced cancers. Assay: immunoSEQ multiplex PCR; the TCRdb copy retains only in-frame clones and omits some. The data contain approximately 80,000 clones, over 75% of them singletons. Sequences were derived from CD4+ or CD8+ T cells sorted from blood, sampled in a trial of the OX40 agonist ivuxolimab. The receptors originated from an adult with an advanced solid tumor such as melanoma, head and neck, liver or kidney cancer.

V is TRBV2 and J is TRBJ1-5, with TRBD1 matching over 8 bases. V was pared by 6 bases and J by 6 bases, with 10 bases of the junction left unmatched. Germline V gives CDR1 SNHLY, CDR2 FYNNEI. This CDR3 region has 15 residues. DNA for the CDR3: TGTGCCAGCAGCGATCTAACAGGGGGTGCTCAGCCCCAGCATTTT. This translates into CASSDLTGGAQPQHF.

The genes are TRBV27 and TRBJ2-2; D possibly matches TRBD1 or TRBD2 (5 bases each). This CDR3 has 16 amino acids. Germline CDR1 reads MNHEY; CDR2 reads SMNVEV (reference sequence). Trimming cost V 2 bases and J 3 bases, with 13 bases left between them. The CDR3, as DNA: TGTGCCAGCAGTTTAGTCTCAGGGACGGACACCGGGGAGCTGTTTTTT. It codes for CASSLVSGTDTGELFF.

In this sample, this clone turned up once. A read error may account for a junction end that differs from germline. J is TRBJ2-5 and V is TRBV7-7, with D uncertain. This CDR3 has 13 residues. Germline CDR1 reads SSHAT; CDR2 reads FNYEAQ (reference sequence). The CDR3 bases are TGTGCTAGCAGCTTCGGCGTGAGAGAGACCCAGTACTTC. Its protein is CASSFGVRETQYF.

V and J are TRBV7-9 and TRBJ2-6; D assignment may be TRBD1 or TRBD2 (5 bases each). The germline gives CDR1 SEHNR, CDR2 FQNEAQ (reference sequence). V lost 8 bases to trimming and J lost 3 bases, with 14 bases between them. CDR3 length: 15 amino acids. CDR3 sequence (DNA): TGTGCCAGCTTCCCAGTGGGGGATGGGGCCAACGTCCTGACTTTC. Translation: CASFPVGDGANVLTF.

The chain is built from TRBV6-5 and TRBJ1-5; no definite D call. Trimming cost V 8 bases and J 4 bases, with 6 bases left between them. The CDR3 is made up of 11 amino acids. From germline, CDR1 is MNHEY and CDR2 SVGAGI. The CDR3 here is CASPPNQPQHF. CDR3 DNA sequence: TGTGCCAGCCCACCAAATCAGCCCCAGCATTTT.

CDR3 sequence: CASSLSRTGYYEQYF. Written as DNA, the CDR3 is TGTGCCAGCAGCTTATCCAGGACAGGGTATTACGAGCAGTACTTC. The V call is TRBV7-2, the J call TRBJ2-7, with 8 bases aligning to TRBD1. Germline V gives CDR1 SGHTA, CDR2 FQGNSA. V lost 2 bases, J lost 4 bases, and 7 bases stayed unmatched. The CDR3 has 15 residues.

The V call is TRBV28, the J call TRBJ1-2; D remains unclear. The CDR3 contains 13 residues. V gave up 7 bases and J gave up 0 bases, with 9 bases separating them. Germline assignment: CDR1 MDHEN and CDR2 SYDVKM. CDR3 sequence reads: CASTVTANYGYTF. The CDR3 DNA reads as TGTGCCAGCACCGTGACGGCTAACTATGGCTACACCTTC.

The chain has TRBV2 and TRBJ1-1, with TRBD1 matching 7 bases. This CDR3 region has 14 residues. Germline trimming cut 5 bases from V and 4 bases from J; bases unmatched to any gene: 7. CDR1 and CDR2 from the germline V gene are SNHLY and FYNNEI. The CDR3 region has the DNA TGTGCCAGCAGTTTCGACAGGGTGGGCACTGAAGCTTTCTTT. It translates to CASSFDRVGTEAFF.

This sequence joins TRBV5-1 and TRBJ1-1; D not certain. Germline V lookup: CDR1 SGHRS, CDR2 YFSETQ. V was cut by 6 bases and J by 4 bases, with 19 bases left in between. CDR3 size: 15 residues. The CDR3 reads CASTSGAAAGTEAFF. CDR3 coding DNA: TGCGCCAGCACCTCGGGCGCGGCTGCGGGCACTGAAGCTTTCTTT. Looking up the rest from reference TRBV5-1 and TRBJ1-1 gives the full variable domain: KAGVTQTPRYLIKTRGQQVTLSCSPISGHRSVSWYQQTPGQGLQFLFEYFSETQRNKGNFPGRFSGRQFSNSRSEMNVSTLELGDSALYLCASTSGAAAGTEAFFGQGTRLTVV.

This chain connects TRBV10-3 to TRBJ2-1; 7 bases are shared with TRBD2. V trimming: 6 bases; J trimming: 2 bases; junction bases outside the gene matches: 16. The CDR3 is made up of 18 amino acids. Germline lookup yields CDR1 ENHRY and CDR2 SYGVKD. The CDR3 region is CAISPKPWEGRTYNEQFF. The CDR3 DNA sequence: TGTGCCATCAGCCCTAAACCGTGGGAGGGTAGAACCTACAATGAGCAGTTCTTC.

The chain joins TRBV29-1 to TRBJ2-2; D not certain. This CDR3 has 13 residues. Per germline, CDR1 SQVTM and CDR2 ANQGSEA. The germline V and J ends were trimmed by 6 bases and 0 bases, with 8 bases remaining between them. The CDR3 loop reads CSVPLTNTGELFF. The CDR3 region has the DNA TGCAGCGTCCCGCTTACGAACACCGGGGAGCTGTTTTTT.

V is TRBV5-1 and J is TRBJ1-1; D remains unclear. CDR3 length equals 13 residues. Per the germline V gene, CDR1 is SGHRS and CDR2 is YFSETQ. V was cut by 7 bases and J by 0 bases, with 10 bases left in between. The CDR3 DNA reads as TGCGCCAGCGCGGCCGCGGTGAACACTGAAGCTTTCTTT. Residues: CASAAAVNTEAFF.

This clone was recorded a few times. This chain links TRBV4-1 with TRBJ2-2; D is possibly TRBD1 or TRBD2 (5 bases each). Looked up from germline, CDR1 is MGHRA and CDR2 is YSYEKL. This CDR3 has 15 residues. V was clipped by 2 bases and J by 6 bases, with 13 bases between them. The DNA for the CDR3 is TGCGCCAGCAGCCAATGGCAGGGCGGGTCCGGGGAGCTGTTTTTT. Translated: CASSQWQGGSGELFF.

This clone appeared once. This chain connects TRBV7-2 to TRBJ2-1; TRBD2 matches at 11 bases. Per germline, CDR1 SGHTA and CDR2 FQGNSA. The CDR3 loop spans 13 amino acids. The V segment lost 9 bases and the J segment 9 bases; nucleotides outside the gene matches: 7. In DNA form, the CDR3 reads TGTGCCAGTAGTCTAGCGGGAGGTTTTGAGCAGTTCTTC. Amino acid sequence: CASSLAGGFEQFF.

V is TRBV5-1 and J is TRBJ2-2; D is unclear. Germline V lookup: CDR1 SGHRS, CDR2 YFSETQ. The V gene lost 0 bases and the J gene lost 0 bases, with 9 bases spanning the gap. CDR3 length: 16 residues. The CDR3 region is CASSLDSPTNTGELFF. The CDR3 bases are TGCGCCAGCAGCTTGGACTCACCGACGAACACCGGGGAGCTGTTTTTT. The full variable domain, in which reference TRBV5-1 and TRBJ2-2 provide the parts outside the CDR3, is KAGVTQTPRYLIKTRGQQVTLSCSPISGHRSVSWYQQTPGQGLQFLFEYFSETQRNKGNFPGRFSGRQFSNSRSEMNVSTLELGDSALYLCASSLDSPTNTGELFFGEGSRLTVL.

The rearrangement uses TRBV4-2 and TRBJ2-3; 10 nucleotides align to TRBD2. The CDR3 extends over 15 amino acids. Germline CDR1 and CDR2: LGHNA and YNFKEQ. Trimming at V came to 6 bases and at J to 3 bases, leaving 6 bases not matched to a gene. DNA for the CDR3: TGTGCCAGCAGGCGGGCTAGCGGGAGTACAGATACGCAGTATTTT. This translates into CASRRASGSTDTQYF.

This clone occurred once. V usage is TRBV18 and J usage is TRBJ2-1; possible D gene TRBD1, 6 bases. V was cut by 2 bases and J by 0 bases, with 8 bases left in between. CDR3 size: 15 residues. CDR1 KGHSH and CDR2 LQKENI come from the germline V gene. The CDR3 DNA follows: TGTGCCAGCTCACCAGGGACAAACTCCTACAATGAGCAGTTCTTC. Amino acid sequence: CASSPGTNSYNEQFF.

The chain combines TRBV10-3 with TRBJ2-7, with D unresolved. Trimming took off 9 bases at V and 3 bases at J, with 15 bases between the two ends. The CDR3 consists of 13 residues. CDR1 is ENHRY, CDR2 SYGVKD, per germline. The CDR3 loop reads CAISTSGGYEQYF. The DNA for the CDR3 is TGTGCCATTTCCACTTCGGGTGGCTACGAGCAGTACTTC.

The V gene is TRBV5-1, the J gene TRBJ2-3; D unresolved. Trimming stripped 1 base from V and 4 bases from J, with 7 bases between. There are 13 residues in the CDR3. The V gene's germline CDR1 is SGHRS and CDR2 YFSETQ. The CDR3 DNA reads as TGCGCCAGCAGCTTGATTCCTGCAGATACGCAGTATTTT. Protein sequence: CASSLIPADTQYF.

The rearrangement uses TRBV19 and TRBJ2-1; TRBD1 aligns across 11 bases. Germline CDR1 and CDR2: LNHDA and SQIVND (reference sequence). The CDR3 sequence is 15 residues long. Trimming removed 6 bases from V and 4 bases from J; junction bases left unmatched: 5. CDR3 in DNA: TGTGCCAGTAGCAGGACAGGGGGCCGGTACAATGAGCAGTTCTTC. It yields the protein CASSRTGGRYNEQFF.

This rearrangement joins TRBV30 to TRBJ1-2; TRBD1 is a possible D gene (5 bases). V was trimmed by 1 base and J by 5 bases, leaving 17 bases between them. The CDR3 extends over 15 amino acids. Germline-derived CDR1 and CDR2 are GTSNPN and SVGIG (reference sequence). The chain's CDR3 is CAWSEGLWGVYGYTF. The CDR3 bases are TGTGCCTGGAGTGAAGGGCTCTGGGGGGTTTATGGCTACACCTTC.

The gene calls are TRBV5-1 and TRBJ2-2; TRBD1 matches 8 bases. Per the germline V gene, CDR1 is SGHRS and CDR2 is YFSETQ. The CDR3 is 15 amino acids. The V and J ends lost 0 bases and 7 bases, in that order; junction bases with no gene match: 5. DNA of the CDR3: TGCGCCAGCAGCTTGGGACCACAGGGGGACGGGGAGCTGTTTTTT. Its protein product is CASSLGPQGDGELFF. The whole variable domain, remainder taken from reference TRBV5-1 and TRBJ2-2, is KAGVTQTPRYLIKTRGQQVTLSCSPISGHRSVSWYQQTPGQGLQFLFEYFSETQRNKGNFPGRFSGRQFSNSRSEMNVSTLELGDSALYLCASSLGPQGDGELFFGEGSRLTVL.

CDR3: CAWSPASGSWYNEQFF. CDR3 coding DNA: TGTGCCTGGAGCCCCGCTAGCGGGAGTTGGTACAATGAGCAGTTCTTC. V and J are TRBV30 and TRBJ2-1; 10 bases align to TRBD2. The CDR3 totals 16 residues. V trimming: 3 bases; J trimming: 4 bases; junction bases outside the gene matches: 9. The V gene's germline CDR1 is GTSNPN and CDR2 SVGIG (reference sequence).

The chain couples TRBV19 to TRBJ1-2, with 7 nucleotides matching TRBD1. With 6 bases clipped from V and 7 bases from J, the junction kept 14 bases outside the gene matches. CDR1 and CDR2 (germline): LNHDA, SQIVND (reference sequence). The CDR3 contains 15 residues. The CDR3 DNA reads as TGTGCCAGTAGGCCTGGACAGGTCAATATAGGTGGCTACACCTTC. Translating it yields CASRPGQVNIGGYTF.